The 28 T cell receptor beta chains given below trace back to one sample, sequenced in a study of blood T cell repertoires in COVID-19. The protocol was immunoSEQ multiplex PCR, while the TCRdb copy is restricted to in-frame clones and leaves out a portion. The table has about 52,000 clones, roughly four fifths seen once. What was sequenced was peripheral blood. These receptors all stem from a woman aged 80 or over with COVID-19, enrolled during active disease.

This clone was seen at least ten times. This chain uses TRBV7-6 with TRBJ2-1, with a tentative D call TRBD2 (6 bases). The germline V gene has CDR1 SGHVS and CDR2 FNYEAQ. Between the trimmed V and J ends, which lost 7 bases and 5 bases, there was a span of 21 bases. CDR3 length: 16 amino acids. This CDR3 is CASIPGGGTTHNEQFF. CDR3 coding DNA: TGTGCCAGCATCCCTGGAGGCGGGACGACTCACAATGAGCAGTTCTTC.

The V and J genes are TRBV29-1 and TRBJ2-3; a possible D gene is TRBD1 (5 bases). The CDR3 spans 13 residues. Trimming pared 3 bases from V and 2 bases from J, leaving 9 bases between. Germline assignment: CDR1 SQVTM and CDR2 ANQGSEA. CDR3 DNA: TGCAGCGTTGAGGGGCCAGCCACAGATACGCAGTATTTT. Translation gives CSVEGPATDTQYF.

The chain links TRBV10-3 to TRBJ2-7; TRBD2 aligns across 12 bases. CDR3 length equals 14 residues. Germline assignment: CDR1 ENHRY and CDR2 SYGVKD. Germline trimming cut 6 bases from V and 2 bases from J; bases unmatched to any gene: 2. The CDR3 coding sequence is TGTGCCATCAGACCTAGCGGGAGGGCCTACGAGCAGTACTTC. This codes for CAIRPSGRAYEQYF.

This clone was detected only a few times. V usage is TRBV5-4 and J usage is TRBJ1-2; TRBD1 might be the D (6 bases). The length of the CDR3 is 15 residues. From germline, CDR1 is SGHNT and CDR2 YYREEE (reference sequence). Between the trimmed V and J ends, which lost 3 bases and 5 bases, there was a span of 17 bases. This chain's CDR3 is CASSSRTAPKYGYTF. The CDR3 nucleotides are TGTGCCAGCAGCTCTAGGACAGCTCCAAAGTATGGCTACACCTTC.

This clone was picked up one time. V gene TRBV19 combines with J gene TRBJ1-5; D possibly corresponds to TRBD1 (6 bases). Trimming took 7 bases from V and 3 from J, leaving 16 bases between them. The CDR3 has 15 amino acids. From germline, CDR1 is LNHDA and CDR2 SQIVND (reference sequence). CDR3 sequence: CASIASGQHNQPQHF. The CDR3 DNA sequence: TGTGCCAGTATCGCTAGCGGACAGCACAATCAGCCCCAGCATTTT.

The chain carries TRBV5-1 and TRBJ2-6, with D tentatively TRBD1 (6 bases). Germline CDR1 SGHRS, CDR2 YFSETQ. The CDR3 length is 16 residues. V was cut by 4 bases and J by 0 bases, with 11 bases left in between. The CDR3, as DNA: TGCGCCAGCAGCATACAGGGATTCTCTGGGGCCAACGTCCTGACTTTC. Its translation: CASSIQGFSGANVLTF.

J is TRBJ2-1 and V is TRBV18, with 7 bases aligning to TRBD1. CDR3 length: 11 amino acids. Germline CDR1 is KGHSH and CDR2 is LQKENI. V lost 6 bases and J lost 10; bases outside the gene matches: 3. The CDR3, as DNA: TGTGCCAGCTCGCAGGGGGTAGAGCAGTTCTTC. Its translation is CASSQGVEQFF. The variable domain in full, with the rest retrieved from reference TRBV18 and TRBJ2-1, is NAGVMQNPRHLVRRRGQEARLRCSPMKGHSHVYWYRQLPEEGLKFMVYLQKENIIDESGMPKERFSAEFPKEGPSILRIQQVVRGDSAAYFCASSQGVEQFFGPGTRLTVL.

The rearrangement uses TRBV14 and TRBJ2-7; D possibly corresponds to TRBD1 (5 bases). This CDR3 comprises 15 residues. The germline V gene has CDR1 SGHDN and CDR2 FVKESK. Trimming stripped 1 base from V and 0 bases from J, with 10 bases between. In nucleotides, the CDR3 is TGTGCCAGCAGCCAAGGAAGGGGCTACTCCTACGAGCAGTACTTC. Translated: CASSQGRGYSYEQYF.

The chain carries TRBV2 and TRBJ2-3; maybe TRBD1 (5 bases). V was clipped by 6 bases and J by 6 bases, with 10 bases between them. The CDR3 totals 12 residues. Germline V CDR1 and CDR2: SNHLY, FYNNEI. CDR3 protein: CASRWQGDTQYF. CDR3 in DNA: TGTGCCAGCAGGTGGCAGGGCGATACGCAGTATTTT.

The gene calls are TRBV6-5 and TRBJ2-3; tentative D call: TRBD1 (6 bases). Germline V gives CDR1 MNHEY, CDR2 SVGAGI. The CDR3 consists of 14 residues. The CDR3 bases are TGTGCTACCACCGGGACACCTAGCACAGATACGCAGTATTTT. It is translated as CATTGTPSTDTQYF.

The V call is TRBV7-3, the J call TRBJ2-1; 9 positions agree with TRBD2. V dropped 3 bases and J dropped 6; count of bases not matched to a gene: 6. Germline-derived CDR1 and CDR2 are SGHTA and FQGTGA. The CDR3 consists of 15 residues. This CDR3 reads CASSLTSGVGNEQFF. The CDR3 bases are TGTGCCAGCAGCTTGACTAGCGGAGTGGGCAATGAGCAGTTCTTC. Full variable domain (remainder filled in from reference TRBV7-3 and TRBJ2-1): GAGVSQTPSNKVTEKGKYVELRCDPISGHTALYWYRQSLGQGPEFLIYFQGTGAADDSGLPNDRFFAVRPEGSVSTLKIQRTERGDSAVYLCASSLTSGVGNEQFFGPGTRLTVL.

This clone has just one count. The chain employs TRBV6-4 and TRBJ2-2, with a weak D call TRBD2 (6 bases). The CDR3 length is 15 residues. Germline V gene lookup returns CDR1 MRHNA and CDR2 SNTAGT. V dropped 6 bases and J dropped 4 bases, with 15 bases sitting between them. Here the CDR3 reads CASRDGGVPTGELFF. CDR3 in DNA: TGTGCCAGCAGGGATGGCGGGGTTCCCACCGGGGAGCTGTTTTTT.

The chain recombines TRBV30 with TRBJ2-5; a weak D match, TRBD1 (6 bases). Deletions cut 2 bases from V and 9 bases from J, with 16 bases between. The CDR3 sequence is 13 residues long. Germline CDR1 GTSNPN, CDR2 SVGIG (reference sequence). In DNA form, the CDR3 reads TGTGCCTGGAGTAACAGGGCCCTACCGGCCCAGTACTTC. Translation: CAWSNRALPAQYF.

The chain couples TRBV5-1 to TRBJ1-2, with a tentative D call TRBD1 (5 bases). The ends were cut back, 0 bases at V and 3 bases at J, with 12 bases in the middle. Germline CDR1 SGHRS, CDR2 YFSETQ. This CDR3 region has 15 residues. As DNA, the CDR3 is TGCGCCAGCAGCTTGGAGCGGGGCGGTGACTATGGCTACACCTTC. Protein sequence: CASSLERGGDYGYTF.

The chain links TRBV19 to TRBJ1-1, with D unclear. V shed 4 bases and J shed 1 base, with 16 bases lying between them. This CDR3 region has 16 residues. The germline V gene has CDR1 LNHDA and CDR2 SQIVND (reference sequence). For the CDR3, the DNA is TGTGCCAGTAGTAATATCTTTCCCAGGAAGAACACTGAAGCTTTCTTT. Protein product: CASSNIFPRKNTEAFF. Full variable domain (remainder filled in from reference TRBV19 and TRBJ1-1): DGGITQSPKYLFRKEGQNVTLSCEQNLNHDAMYWYRQDPGQGLRLIYYSQIVNDFQKGDIAEGYSVSREKKESFPLTVTSAQKNPTAFYLCASSNIFPRKNTEAFFGQGTRLTVV.

This chain connects TRBV2 to TRBJ1-4; 7 nucleotides match TRBD1. The length of the CDR3 is 14 residues. Germline-derived CDR1 and CDR2 are SNHLY and FYNNEI. V gave up 6 bases and J gave up 7 bases; unmatched junction bases: 8. The CDR3 loop reads CASSFQGGGEKLFF. The CDR3 DNA follows: TGTGCCAGCAGCTTCCAGGGGGGAGGTGAAAAACTGTTTTTT.

This chain connects TRBV18 to TRBJ2-7, with TRBD2 as a possible D gene (6 bases). V was clipped by 5 bases and J by 4 bases, with 15 bases between them. Per the germline V gene, CDR1 is KGHSH and CDR2 is LQKENI. The CDR3 spans 14 residues. CDR3 protein: CASSVAGTPYEQYF. CDR3 sequence (DNA): TGTGCCAGCTCAGTAGCCGGGACTCCGTACGAGCAGTACTTC.

V gene TRBV28 combines with J gene TRBJ2-2, with no clear D. The CDR3 runs 14 residues. Germline V CDR1 and CDR2: MDHEN, SYDVKM. Trimming cost V 2 bases and J 6 bases, with 10 bases left between them. The CDR3, as DNA: TGTGCCAGCAGTTTAAGCTATTTGGCCGGGGAGCTGTTTTTT. Protein product: CASSLSYLAGELFF.

The chain links TRBV19 to TRBJ1-2; D is unclear. The V end lost 4 bases, the J end lost 1 base, and 13 bases lay between the germline ends. The CDR3 totals 15 residues. Germline CDR1 LNHDA, CDR2 SQIVND (reference sequence). The CDR3 is CASSTDSGGNYGYTF. For the CDR3, the DNA is TGTGCCAGTAGTACCGACTCGGGTGGTAACTATGGCTACACCTTC.

The rearrangement links TRBV19 to TRBJ2-2, with 8 bases aligning to TRBD1. The V gene's germline CDR1 is LNHDA and CDR2 SQIVND (reference sequence). Losses at the gene ends were 7 bases for V and 8 bases for J; bases not matched to a gene: 9. The CDR3 contains 14 residues. In DNA, the CDR3 is TGTGCCAGTAAGACAGGGGACCTAGCGGGGGAGCTGTTTTTT. Its protein is CASKTGDLAGELFF.

J is TRBJ1-1 and V is TRBV3-1 (or the pseudogene TRBV3-2); a possible D gene is TRBD1 (6 bases). The length of the CDR3 is 14 residues. With 7 bases removed from V and 1 base from J, the gap between germline ends came to 13 bases. Germline V CDR1 and CDR2: LGHDT, YNNKEL (reference sequence). CDR3 coding DNA: TGTGCCAGCAAGAAGGGGGAATGGAACACTGAAGCTTTCTTT. Protein: CASKKGEWNTEAFF.

The count of this clone is one. The V and J genes are TRBV7-6 and TRBJ2-7; 9 bases are shared with TRBD1. This CDR3 is 15 amino acids long. Germline trimming cut 5 bases from V and 7 bases from J; bases unmatched to any gene: 12. The V gene's germline CDR1 is SGHVS and CDR2 FNYEAQ. In DNA form, the CDR3 reads TGTGCCAGCAGCGCCTCCGGGACAGGGAGTGGGGAGCAGTACTTC. This gives the protein CASSASGTGSGEQYF.

The CDR3 reads CASSFLGTVNNEQFF. CDR3 DNA sequence: TGTGCCAGCTCCTTCTTAGGGACAGTAAACAATGAGCAGTTCTTC. V usage is TRBV18 and J usage is TRBJ2-1; 7 nucleotides line up with TRBD1. The length of the CDR3 is 15 residues. CDR1 KGHSH and CDR2 LQKENI come from the germline V gene. The V and J ends lost 6 bases and 5 bases, in that order; junction bases with no gene match: 10. Variable domain in full (rest from reference TRBV18 and TRBJ2-1): NAGVMQNPRHLVRRRGQEARLRCSPMKGHSHVYWYRQLPEEGLKFMVYLQKENIIDESGMPKERFSAEFPKEGPSILRIQQVVRGDSAAYFCASSFLGTVNNEQFFGPGTRLTVL.

This chain links TRBV28 with TRBJ2-7, with 10 positions matching TRBD2. The CDR3 is 17 residues long. V dropped 5 bases and J dropped 5; count of bases not matched to a gene: 15. The V gene's germline CDR1 is MDHEN and CDR2 SYDVKM. CDR3 sequence: CASSLQGFSGRSHEQYF. The CDR3 DNA follows: TGTGCCAGCAGTCTGCAGGGTTTTAGCGGGAGGTCCCACGAGCAGTACTTC. Based on the CDR3 plus reference TRBV28 and TRBJ2-7, the full variable domain is DVKVTQSSRYLVKRTGEKVFLECVQDMDHENMFWYRQDPGLGLRLIYFSYDVKMKEKGDIPEGYSVSREKKERFSLILESASTNQTSMYLCASSLQGFSGRSHEQYFGPGTRLTVT.

V is TRBV5-1 and J is TRBJ2-5; 8 bases map to TRBD2. Germline V gene data show CDR1 as SGHRS and CDR2 as YFSETQ. This CDR3 is built from 15 residues. Germline trimming cut 1 base from V and 4 bases from J; bases unmatched to any gene: 6. CDR3 residues: CASSLTVTSVETQYF. CDR3 DNA sequence: TGCGCCAGCAGCTTGACGGTGACTAGCGTAGAGACCCAGTACTTC.

The chain uses TRBV12-5 and TRBJ1-3, with 8 bases lining up with TRBD1. CDR3 length: 13 amino acids. V trimming: 6 bases; J trimming: 2 bases; junction bases outside the gene matches: 0. Germline V gives CDR1 LGHNT, CDR2 FRNRAP. The CDR3 nucleotides are TGTGCTAGTGGGACAGGGGCTGGAAACACCATATATTTT. It translates to CASGTGAGNTIYF.

The chain has TRBV11-2 and TRBJ2-7; TRBD2 agrees at 7 bases. CDR1 and CDR2 (germline): SGHAT, FQNNGV. The CDR3 loop spans 13 amino acids. Germline trimming cut 5 bases from V and 2 bases from J; bases unmatched to any gene: 3. The CDR3 bases are TGTGCCAGCAGCGGGGGGGTTACCTACGAGCAGTACTTC. It codes for CASSGGVTYEQYF. The variable domain in full, completed from reference TRBV11-2 and TRBJ2-7, reads EAGVAQSPRYKIIEKRQSVAFWCNPISGHATLYWYQQILGQGPKLLIQFQNNGVVDDSQLPKDRFSAERLKGVDSTLKIQPAKLEDSAVYLCASSGGVTYEQYFGPGTRLTVT.

The chain carries TRBV7-8 and TRBJ1-1; 7 bases map to TRBD1. This CDR3 is 14 amino acids long. V lost 5 bases to trimming and J lost 5 bases; unmatched junction nucleotides: 8. Germline CDR1 reads SGHVS; CDR2 reads FQNEAQ. CDR3 sequence (DNA): TGTGCCAGCAGCATAGGGGGCGTAAGGACTGAAGCTTTCTTT. Protein sequence: CASSIGGVRTEAFF.